This T cell receptor beta chain appears in the sequencing data of a study of T-cell reconstitution after alpha-beta-depleted transplantation in children. The table lists this clonotype with many counts. Antigen unknown. Notes on the study in general: It was surviving recipient T cells and thymic progenitors that gave some patients high TCRbeta diversity at day 60. Diversity and T-cell counts at one year after transplant derived mostly from new T cells. At around two months after transplant, the alpha-beta T cells were reportedly derived from several hundred expanded clones that came from non-depleted graft cells.

Using unique molecular identifiers, the investigators prepared the TCRbeta library. TCRdb independently ran MiXCR on the PCR reads; one entry per CDR3 protein. The sample holds approximately 150,000 distinct CDR3 sequences, 8.8% seen once. Germline V gene data show CDR1 as MGHDK and CDR2 as SYGVNS. Trimming took 4 bases from V and 9 from J; bases not matched to a gene: 5. There are 14 residues in the CDR3. Material: PBMCs, mostly from graft donor cells, obtained 180 days after TCRalphabeta/CD19-depleted stem cell transplant. The chain links TRBV25-1 to TRBJ1-6, with TRBD1 identical over 8 bases. This sequence originates from a female patient aged 2 to 10 who had a stem cell transplant for congenital amegakaryocytic thrombocytopenia, so the T cells may come from the graft donor. CDR3 bases: TGTGCCAGCAGTGTGACAGGGGACGGTTCACCCCTCCACTTT. The encoded protein is CASSVTGDGSPLHF.